Reported below is one T cell receptor (beta chain). Random hexamers primed reverse transcription of 0.5 to 1 ug RNA. The authors amplified TCR beta CDR3 across 54 Vbeta and 13 Jbeta using immunoSEQ multiplex PCR. TCRdb itself ran the immunoSEQ multiplex PCR reads through MiXCR, one entry per CDR3 protein. Among roughly 28,000 distinct CDR3 sequences listed, 94% were seen once. The data originate from a study of CD8 T cells in Susac syndrome. CD8+ and CD4+ T cells circulating in blood were sequenced for TCR beta. The individuals used as controls were healthy donors who had been matched for both age and sex. FACS enriched CD8+ TEMRA cells, while bulk CD8+ and CD4+ were negatively isolated. Sequenced input: CD8+ T cells from PBMCs. The TCR comes from a human donor in good health.

Written as DNA, the CDR3 is TGTGCCAGCAGTTCGGGGGGGACTCGGGGGGCCAACGTCCTGACTTTC. It translates to CASSSGGTRGANVLTF. The V call is TRBV12-3 or TRBV12-4, the J call TRBJ2-6; TRBD2 agrees at 8 bases. The CDR3 sequence is 16 residues long. J gave up 4 bases and V 4 bases, and 6 bases lay outside the gene matches.